These 8 T cell receptor beta chains came from one sample sequenced in a study of blood T cell repertoires in COVID-19. This table comes from immunoSEQ multiplex PCR, and its TCRdb copy is limited to in-frame clones, with some not included. This table holds more than 110,000 clones, 85% to 90% found once. Sequenced material: peripheral blood. The receptors originated from a woman of 80 years or more with acute or convalescent COVID-19.

The rearrangement joins TRBV29-1 to TRBJ2-5; TRBD2 matches at 16 bases. Germline CDR1 and CDR2: SQVTM and ANQGSEA. The V and J ends lost 4 bases and 4 bases, in that order; junction bases with no gene match: 6. There are 16 residues in the CDR3. In DNA form, the CDR3 reads TGCAGCGTTGGAGGGACTAGCGGGGGGGTAAGAGAGACCCAGTACTTC. It is translated as CSVGGTSGGVRETQYF.

The V gene is TRBV10-1, the J gene TRBJ1-1; TRBD1 might be the D (6 bases). The CDR3 is 15 residues long. Germline CDR1 WNHNN, CDR2 SYGVQD (reference sequence). V was shortened by 0 bases and J by 4 bases, with 12 bases between the two germline ends. CDR3 amino acids: CASSESSGETTEAFF. The CDR3 region has the DNA TGCGCCAGCAGTGAGTCATCAGGGGAGACCACTGAAGCTTTCTTT.

This chain uses TRBV30 with TRBJ1-2, with 10 nucleotides matching TRBD1. The trim removed 3 bases at V and 2 bases at J, leaving 6 bases unmatched. CDR1 and CDR2 from the germline V gene are GTSNPN and SVGIG (reference sequence). This CDR3 is built from 15 residues. Written as DNA, the CDR3 is TGTGCCTGGAGACTCAAGGGACAGGGGAACTATGGCTACACCTTC. It specifies CAWRLKGQGNYGYTF.

This clone was observed once. The chain uses TRBV6-5 and TRBJ1-4; D gene uncertain. CDR1 MNHEY and CDR2 SVGAGI come from the germline V gene. V was trimmed by 2 bases and J by 7 bases, leaving 14 bases between them. This CDR3 comprises 15 residues. CDR3 sequence reads: CASSYGVSAGEKLFF. The CDR3 nucleotides are TGTGCCAGCAGTTACGGCGTGAGTGCGGGTGAAAAACTGTTTTTT.

CDR3 coding DNA: TGCGCCAGCAGCTTGGGGGCAGGCATGAACACTGAAGCTTTCTTT. The encoded protein is CASSLGAGMNTEAFF. The chain couples TRBV5-1 to TRBJ1-1; no reliable D call. V lost 0 bases, J lost 0 bases, and 9 bases lay in between. Germline values: CDR1 SGHRS, CDR2 YFSETQ. The CDR3 spans 15 residues.

This sequence joins TRBV6-5 and TRBJ1-5, with D possibly TRBD1 on 6 matching bases. The V gene lost 6 bases and the J gene lost 5 bases, with 17 bases spanning the gap. Germline CDR1 is MNHEY and CDR2 is SVGAGI. The CDR3 loop spans 15 amino acids. CDR3 amino acids: CASRPKGESDQPQHF. The CDR3 DNA is TGTGCCAGCAGGCCTAAGGGGGAGAGCGATCAGCCCCAGCATTTT.

Only one count was recorded for this clone. V gene TRBV4-1 combines with J gene TRBJ1-2; 9 nucleotides line up with TRBD1. With 1 base clipped from V and 2 bases from J, the junction kept 5 bases outside the gene matches. This CDR3 is 16 amino acids long. Germline CDR1 is MGHRA and CDR2 is YSYEKL. This CDR3 is CASSQGSGQGNYGYTF. CDR3 sequence (DNA): TGCGCCAGCAGCCAAGGGTCTGGACAGGGGAACTATGGCTACACCTTC.

The chain recombines TRBV5-1 with TRBJ2-4; D possibly corresponds to TRBD2 (6 bases). The V gene's germline CDR1 is SGHRS and CDR2 YFSETQ. CDR3 length: 19 amino acids. Trimming removed 0 bases from V and 1 base from J, with 20 bases in between. The CDR3 reads CASSLGSTGRGGAKNIQYF. CDR3 nucleotide sequence: TGCGCCAGCAGCTTGGGTAGCACGGGGAGAGGAGGGGCCAAAAACATTCAGTACTTC. Full variable domain (missing parts from reference TRBV5-1 and TRBJ2-4): KAGVTQTPRYLIKTRGQQVTLSCSPISGHRSVSWYQQTPGQGLQFLFEYFSETQRNKGNFPGRFSGRQFSNSRSEMNVSTLELGDSALYLCASSLGSTGRGGAKNIQYFGAGTRLSVL.